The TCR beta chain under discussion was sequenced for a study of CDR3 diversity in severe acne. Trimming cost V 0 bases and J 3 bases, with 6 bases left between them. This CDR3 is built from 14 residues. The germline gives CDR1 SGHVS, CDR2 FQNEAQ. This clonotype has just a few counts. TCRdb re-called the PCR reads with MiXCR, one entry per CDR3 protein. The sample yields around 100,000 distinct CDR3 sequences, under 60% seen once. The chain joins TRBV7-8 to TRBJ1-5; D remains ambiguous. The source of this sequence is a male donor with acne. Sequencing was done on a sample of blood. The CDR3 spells CASSLANDNQPQHF. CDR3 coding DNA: TGTGCCAGCAGCTTAGCGAATGACAATCAGCCCCAGCATTTT. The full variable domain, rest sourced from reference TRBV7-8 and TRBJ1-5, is GAGVSQSPRYKVAKRGQDVALRCDPISGHVSLFWYQQALGQGPEFLTYFQNEAQLDKSGLPSDRFFAERPEGSVSTLKIQRTQQEDSAVYLCASSLANDNQPQHFGDGTRLSIL.